This T cell receptor beta chain derives from a study of PD-1 blockade in classical Hodgkin lymphoma. Background on the study: The study gave patients nivolumab 3 mg/kg intravenously every 2 weeks. General study results and limits: For complete responders, baseline diversity was comparable to that of newly diagnosed patients. CD4+ TCR diversity, unlike CD8+, rose significantly by C4D1.

CDR1 GTSNPN and CDR2 SVGIG come from the germline V gene (reference sequence). The ends lost 0 bases at V and 6 bases at J; junction bases unmatched: 12. The CDR3 extends over 16 amino acids. Each and every patient relapsed after autologous stem cell transplantation, and patients got differing brentuximab vedotin exposure. A note on this clone: What it binds is not known.

Using immunoSEQ multiplex PCR, the repertoire was profiled, and TCRdb retains in-frame clones only, with some absent. This sample has about 98,000 clones; just under 95% occur once, and the top ten carry about 2.8%. The chain employs TRBV30 and TRBJ2-3; 7 nucleotides agree with TRBD2. This sequence was found in a human donor with classical Hodgkin lymphoma. This specimen was peripheral blood mononuclear cells (PBMCs), taken at baseline. CDR3 residues: CAWSVGSAGDYDTQYF. CDR3 nucleotide sequence: TGTGCCTGGAGTGTAGGTTCGGCGGGAGATTATGATACGCAGTATTTT. The entire variable domain, with the rest obtained from reference TRBV30 and TRBJ2-3, is as follows: SQTIHQWPATLVQPVGSPLSLECTVEGTSNPNLYWYRQAAGRGLQLLFYSVGIGQISSEVPQNLSASRPQDRQFILSSKKLLLSDSGFYLCAWSVGSAGDYDTQYFGPGTRLTVL.